A selection of T cell receptor beta chains follows, all from one sample in a study of T cell repertoires in cytomegalovirus infection. TCRdb passed the reads through MiXCR, listing each CDR3 protein once. The repertoire holds some 150,000 distinct CDR3 sequences, 23% seen once, with around 9.9% in the top ten. Specimen: PBMCs. The receptors originated from a human donor in good health (CMV status not recorded). Some clones in this sample may be carry-over from other donors' samples. CDR3s include the opening cysteine and the closing phenylalanine or tryptophan. Fields, in order: CDR3 length, J gene, clone size, V gene, D gene, CDR3 protein, CDR3 DNA. The D gene is left open where the match is weak. Expanded clones get a size class; other rows say once, few or many, or leave the size out.

CDR3 length: 16; J gene: TRBJ1-1; clone size: many; V gene: TRBV7-2; D gene: NA; CDR3 protein: CASSLDGRVGDTEAFF; CDR3 DNA: TGTGCCAGCAGCTTAGACGGTCGAGTTGGGGACACTGAAGCTTTCTTT
CDR3 length: 14; J gene: TRBJ2-5; clone size: many; V gene: TRBV7-2; D gene: NA; CDR3 protein: CASSSQGPFETQYF; CDR3 DNA: TGTGCCAGCAGCTCCCAAGGGCCGTTCGAGACCCAGTACTTC
CDR3 length: 16; J gene: TRBJ1-5; clone size: many; V gene: TRBV7-8; D gene: NA; CDR3 protein: CASSLGGTTSNQPQHF; CDR3 DNA: TGTGCCAGCAGCTTAGGGGGGACAACTAGCAATCAGCCCCAGCATTTT
CDR3 length: 15; J gene: TRBJ1-5; clone size: NA; V gene: TRBV15; D gene: TRBD1; CDR3 protein: CATSDRGFSNQPQHF; CDR3 DNA: TGTGCCACCAGCGACAGGGGATTTAGCAATCAGCCCCAGCATTTT
CDR3 length: 13; J gene: TRBJ2-3; clone size: few; V gene: TRBV28; D gene: TRBD2; CDR3 protein: CASKNGGADTQYF; CDR3 DNA: TGTGCCAGCAAGAACGGGGGGGCAGATACGCAGTATTTT
CDR3 length: 16; J gene: TRBJ1-2; clone size: NA; V gene: TRBV4-1; D gene: NA; CDR3 protein: CASSKVPGAENYGYTF; CDR3 DNA: TGCGCCAGCAGCAAAGTCCCAGGGGCCGAAAACTATGGCTACACCTTC
CDR3 length: 14; J gene: TRBJ2-1; clone size: NA; V gene: TRBV29-1; D gene: TRBD2; CDR3 protein: CSVLGLAGYNEQFF; CDR3 DNA: TGCAGCGTCCTCGGACTAGCGGGCTACAATGAGCAGTTCTTC
CDR3 length: 14; J gene: TRBJ2-5; clone size: many; V gene: TRBV7-2; D gene: NA; CDR3 protein: CASSLDQGWETQYF; CDR3 DNA: TGTGCCAGCAGCTTAGATCAGGGTTGGGAGACCCAGTACTTC
CDR3 length: 14; J gene: TRBJ2-1; clone size: many; V gene: TRBV7-6; D gene: NA; CDR3 protein: CASSSRDSSSQQFF; CDR3 DNA: TGTGCCAGCAGCTCCCGGGACTCCTCCTCCCAGCAGTTCTTC
CDR3 length: 12; J gene: TRBJ2-1; clone size: many; V gene: TRBV5-1; D gene: NA; CDR3 protein: CASSATKLEQFF; CDR3 DNA: TGCGCCAGCAGCGCAACTAAGTTGGAGCAGTTCTTC
CDR3 length: 12; J gene: TRBJ2-3; clone size: NA; V gene: TRBV12-3/TRBV12-4; D gene: NA; CDR3 protein: CASSFSADTQYF; CDR3 DNA: TGTGCCAGCAGTTTTAGCGCAGATACGCAGTATTTT
CDR3 length: 16; J gene: TRBJ1-5; clone size: few; V gene: TRBV20-1; D gene: NA; CDR3 protein: CSAPGAESYSNQPQHF; CDR3 DNA: TGCAGTGCCCCCGGGGCAGAGAGTTATAGCAATCAGCCCCAGCATTTT
CDR3 length: 15; J gene: TRBJ2-1; clone size: NA; V gene: TRBV5-6; D gene: TRBD2; CDR3 protein: CASSKLALSYNEQFF; CDR3 DNA: TGTGCCAGCAGCAAACTAGCGCTTTCCTACAATGAGCAGTTCTTC
CDR3 length: 14; J gene: TRBJ1-2; clone size: NA; V gene: TRBV2; D gene: NA; CDR3 protein: CASSDSGTYYGYTF; CDR3 DNA: TGTGCCAGCAGTGACAGTGGGACGTACTATGGCTACACCTTC
CDR3 length: 17; J gene: TRBJ1-5; clone size: NA; V gene: TRBV4-1; D gene: NA; CDR3 protein: CASSHPSPGRPYQPQHF; CDR3 DNA: TGCGCCAGCAGCCATCCTTCCCCGGGACGACCCTATCAGCCCCAGCATTTT
CDR3 length: 17; J gene: TRBJ2-6; clone size: many; V gene: TRBV5-6; D gene: NA; CDR3 protein: CASSLVQEWAGANVLTF; CDR3 DNA: TGTGCCAGCAGCTTGGTACAGGAGTGGGCTGGGGCCAACGTCCTGACTTTC
CDR3 length: 13; J gene: TRBJ2-2; clone size: few; V gene: TRBV7-8; D gene: NA; CDR3 protein: CASSLRGSGELFF; CDR3 DNA: TGTGCCAGCAGCTTGCGGGGTTCGGGGGAGCTGTTTTTT
CDR3 length: 12; J gene: TRBJ2-4; clone size: NA; V gene: TRBV29-1; D gene: TRBD2; CDR3 protein: CSAEAGANIQYF; CDR3 DNA: TGCAGCGCCGAAGCGGGAGCAAACATTCAGTACTTC
CDR3 length: 16; J gene: TRBJ2-7; clone size: NA; V gene: TRBV6-5; D gene: TRBD2; CDR3 protein: CASRTTGTSGTYEQYF; CDR3 DNA: TGTGCCAGCAGAACTACCGGGACTAGCGGGACCTACGAGCAGTACTTC
CDR3 length: 15; J gene: TRBJ2-3; clone size: NA; V gene: TRBV6-1; D gene: NA; CDR3 protein: CASVEATAKTDTQYF; CDR3 DNA: TGTGCCAGCGTTGAGGCGACAGCAAAGACAGATACGCAGTATTTT
CDR3 length: 15; J gene: TRBJ2-5; clone size: few; V gene: TRBV28; D gene: NA; CDR3 protein: CASGSPGPQRETQYF; CDR3 DNA: TGTGCCAGCGGAAGCCCGGGACCTCAGAGGGAGACCCAGTACTTC
CDR3 length: 12; J gene: TRBJ2-1; clone size: many; V gene: TRBV7-9; D gene: NA; CDR3 protein: CASSFDQDEQFF; CDR3 DNA: TGTGCCAGCAGCTTCGACCAAGATGAGCAGTTCTTC
CDR3 length: 14; J gene: TRBJ2-2; clone size: NA; V gene: TRBV28; D gene: NA; CDR3 protein: CASSFLPYTGELFF; CDR3 DNA: TGTGCCAGCAGTTTCCTACCGTACACCGGGGAGCTGTTTTTT
CDR3 length: 12; J gene: TRBJ2-3; clone size: NA; V gene: TRBV29-1; D gene: TRBD2; CDR3 protein: CSARGLGGSQYF; CDR3 DNA: TGCAGCGCTCGGGGACTAGGAGGGTCGCAGTATTTT
CDR3 length: 15; J gene: TRBJ1-4; clone size: few; V gene: TRBV5-6; D gene: TRBD1; CDR3 protein: CASSLRTGISEKLFF; CDR3 DNA: TGTGCCAGCAGCTTGCGGACAGGGATTAGTGAAAAACTGTTTTTT
CDR3 length: 15; J gene: TRBJ2-3; clone size: many; V gene: TRBV5-4; D gene: NA; CDR3 protein: CASSLKDRSTDTQYF; CDR3 DNA: TGTGCCAGCAGCTTGAAAGACAGAAGCACAGATACGCAGTATTTT
CDR3 length: 13; J gene: TRBJ2-7; clone size: NA; V gene: TRBV7-9; D gene: NA; CDR3 protein: CASSLKTDYEQYF; CDR3 DNA: TGTGCCAGCAGCTTAAAAACAGACTACGAGCAGTACTTC
CDR3 length: 12; J gene: TRBJ2-7; clone size: medium-sized; V gene: TRBV28; D gene: TRBD1; CDR3 protein: CASSPWTGEQYF; CDR3 DNA: TGTGCCAGCAGTCCCTGGACAGGGGAGCAGTACTTC
CDR3 length: 15; J gene: TRBJ1-1; clone size: few; V gene: TRBV5-5; D gene: TRBD1; CDR3 protein: CASSFRQGGYTEAFF; CDR3 DNA: TGTGCCAGCAGCTTCCGACAGGGGGGGTACACTGAAGCTTTCTTT
CDR3 length: 15; J gene: TRBJ2-3; clone size: NA; V gene: TRBV7-3; D gene: NA; CDR3 protein: CDSSSKGSGTDTQYF; CDR3 DNA: TGTGACAGCAGCTCCAAGGGATCTGGCACAGATACGCAGTATTTT
CDR3 length: 16; J gene: TRBJ1-4; clone size: NA; V gene: TRBV5-5; D gene: NA; CDR3 protein: CASSLSQGIRNEKLFF; CDR3 DNA: TGTGCCAGCAGCTTAAGTCAGGGTATACGGAATGAAAAACTGTTTTTT
CDR3 length: 17; J gene: TRBJ2-7; clone size: NA; V gene: TRBV28; D gene: TRBD2; CDR3 protein: CASSRGIAGASPSEQYF; CDR3 DNA: TGTGCCAGCAGTAGAGGAATAGCGGGAGCTTCCCCTTCCGAGCAGTACTTC
CDR3 length: 17; J gene: TRBJ2-3; clone size: NA; V gene: TRBV7-2; D gene: TRBD2; CDR3 protein: CASSLKASGGLTDTQYF; CDR3 DNA: TGTGCCAGCAGCTTGAAAGCTAGCGGGGGACTCACAGATACGCAGTATTTT
CDR3 length: 15; J gene: TRBJ2-3; clone size: many; V gene: TRBV12-5; D gene: TRBD2; CDR3 protein: CASGLVVAGTDTQYF; CDR3 DNA: TGTGCTAGTGGTTTGGTGGTAGCGGGAACAGATACGCAGTATTTT
CDR3 length: 12; J gene: TRBJ2-7; clone size: few; V gene: TRBV7-2; D gene: NA; CDR3 protein: CASSLVIYEQYF; CDR3 DNA: TGTGCCAGCAGCTTAGTTATCTACGAGCAGTACTTC
CDR3 length: 16; J gene: TRBJ2-7; clone size: NA; V gene: TRBV5-6; D gene: TRBD1; CDR3 protein: CASSLLPTGVRNEQYF; CDR3 DNA: TGTGCCAGCAGCTTGCTCCCGACAGGGGTACGCAACGAGCAGTACTTC
CDR3 length: 14; J gene: TRBJ2-1; clone size: NA; V gene: TRBV30; D gene: TRBD1; CDR3 protein: CAWSKGQPINEQFF; CDR3 DNA: TGTGCCTGGAGTAAGGGACAGCCGATCAATGAGCAGTTCTTC
CDR3 length: 15; J gene: TRBJ1-2; clone size: NA; V gene: TRBV7-2; D gene: NA; CDR3 protein: CAGSLSGPGSDGYTF; CDR3 DNA: TGTGCCGGCAGCTTAAGTGGCCCAGGGTCTGATGGCTACACCTTC
CDR3 length: 16; J gene: TRBJ2-3; clone size: NA; V gene: TRBV14; D gene: NA; CDR3 protein: CASSLFVGGSPDTQYF; CDR3 DNA: TGTGCCAGCAGCCTTTTCGTTGGGGGTAGTCCAGATACGCAGTATTTT
CDR3 length: 18; J gene: TRBJ2-5; clone size: NA; V gene: TRBV15; D gene: TRBD2; CDR3 protein: CATRRGSGGAIVQETQYF; CDR3 DNA: TGTGCCACCAGGAGGGGTAGCGGGGGGGCAATTGTCCAAGAGACCCAGTACTTC
CDR3 length: 13; J gene: TRBJ2-7; clone size: few; V gene: TRBV7-2; D gene: NA; CDR3 protein: CASSLFATYEQYF; CDR3 DNA: TGTGCCAGCAGCTTATTCGCGACCTACGAGCAGTACTTC
CDR3 length: 12; J gene: TRBJ2-7; clone size: NA; V gene: TRBV2; D gene: TRBD1; CDR3 protein: CASDRGQDEQYF; CDR3 DNA: TGTGCCAGTGACAGGGGTCAAGACGAGCAGTACTTC
CDR3 length: 14; J gene: TRBJ2-3; clone size: NA; V gene: TRBV7-3; D gene: NA; CDR3 protein: CASSLTSGADTQYF; CDR3 DNA: TGTGCCAGCAGCTTAACCTCAGGGGCAGATACGCAGTATTTT
CDR3 length: 15; J gene: TRBJ1-5; clone size: few; V gene: TRBV6-2/TRBV6-3; D gene: NA; CDR3 protein: CASRTTGAGNQPQHF; CDR3 DNA: TGTGCCAGCAGAACCACGGGGGCTGGCAATCAGCCCCAGCATTTT
CDR3 length: 13; J gene: TRBJ2-3; clone size: NA; V gene: TRBV7-3; D gene: NA; CDR3 protein: CASSKTSTDTQYF; CDR3 DNA: TGTGCCAGCAGCAAGACTAGCACAGATACGCAGTATTTT
CDR3 length: 15; J gene: TRBJ2-7; clone size: many; V gene: TRBV7-2; D gene: TRBD1; CDR3 protein: CASSTGTGVAGEQYF; CDR3 DNA: TGTGCCAGCAGCACCGGGACAGGGGTAGCGGGCGAGCAGTACTTC
CDR3 length: 14; J gene: TRBJ1-1; clone size: few; V gene: TRBV5-6; D gene: TRBD1; CDR3 protein: CASRWTGGEAEAFF; CDR3 DNA: TGTGCCAGCAGGTGGACAGGGGGGGAAGCTGAAGCTTTCTTT
CDR3 length: 15; J gene: TRBJ2-3; clone size: NA; V gene: TRBV11-3; D gene: NA; CDR3 protein: CANSLNSGGTDTQYF; CDR3 DNA: TGTGCCAACAGCTTAAATTCAGGGGGCACAGATACGCAGTATTTT
CDR3 length: 15; J gene: TRBJ2-1; clone size: once; V gene: TRBV5-6; D gene: TRBD2; CDR3 protein: CASSLSGLAGGWQFF; CDR3 DNA: TGTGCCAGCAGCTTGAGTGGGCTAGCGGGAGGGTGGCAGTTCTTC
CDR3 length: 15; J gene: TRBJ2-3; clone size: once; V gene: TRBV28; D gene: NA; CDR3 protein: CGSSTLQGSTDTQYF; CDR3 DNA: TGTGGCAGCAGTACCCTACAGGGAAGCACAGATACGCAGTATTTT
CDR3 length: 16; J gene: TRBJ1-1; clone size: NA; V gene: TRBV12-3/TRBV12-4; D gene: NA; CDR3 protein: CASSPPLRAGVTEAFF; CDR3 DNA: TGTGCCAGCAGCCCACCCCTTCGCGCAGGGGTTACTGAAGCTTTCTTT
CDR3 length: 14; J gene: TRBJ1-6; clone size: NA; V gene: TRBV20-1; D gene: NA; CDR3 protein: CSAKWGSYNSPLHF; CDR3 DNA: TGCAGTGCCAAGTGGGGGTCCTATAATTCACCCCTCCACTTT
CDR3 length: 15; J gene: TRBJ1-2; clone size: NA; V gene: TRBV6-2/TRBV6-3; D gene: NA; CDR3 protein: CASSYTGQSPYCYTF; CDR3 DNA: TGTGCCAGCAGTTACACCGGACAGTCGCCGTATTGCTACACCTTC
CDR3 length: 16; J gene: TRBJ1-1; clone size: many; V gene: TRBV7-2; D gene: TRBD1; CDR3 protein: CASSSRAVTGGTEAFF; CDR3 DNA: TGTGCCAGCAGCTCGAGAGCTGTAACAGGGGGCACTGAAGCTTTCTTT
CDR3 length: 16; J gene: TRBJ2-3; clone size: NA; V gene: TRBV27; D gene: NA; CDR3 protein: CASSSLLRGSTDTQYF; CDR3 DNA: TGTGCCAGCAGCTCCCTTCTGCGGGGTTCCACAGATACGCAGTATTTT